Listed here are 7 T cell receptor beta chains from one sample, sequenced in a study of OX40 agonist ivuxolimab in advanced cancers. TCRdb keeps only in-frame clones here, not all; method: immunoSEQ multiplex PCR. The data show 100,000 or so clones, 90% seen once. Sequencing used CD4+ or CD8+ T cells sorted from blood, obtained in a trial of the OX40 agonist ivuxolimab. These receptors came from an adult with an advanced solid tumor such as melanoma, head and neck, liver or kidney cancer.

This chain links TRBV14 with TRBJ2-4; D possibly uses TRBD1 or TRBD2 (6 bases each). The germline V gene has CDR1 SGHDN and CDR2 FVKESK. This CDR3 has 16 residues. Trimming stripped 0 bases from V and 1 base from J, with 10 bases between. DNA for the CDR3: TGTGCCAGCAGCCAAGAACTAGGGGGGGCCAAAAACATTCAGTACTTC. This translates into CASSQELGGAKNIQYF.

Written as DNA, the CDR3 is TGTGCCAGCAGCCTACTCTGGGAGAATGAGCAGTTCTTC. Translation gives CASSLLWENEQFF. The chain carries TRBV6-5 and TRBJ2-1, with D possibly TRBD2 on 5 matching bases. Germline CDR1 MNHEY, CDR2 SVGAGI. Trimming left V 6 bases short and J 7 bases short, with 13 bases between. CDR3 size: 13 residues.

This clone turned up a few times. This chain links TRBV13 with TRBJ2-3; 7 positions agree with TRBD2. Germline V gene sequence: CDR1 PRHDT, CDR2 FYEKMQ (reference sequence). There are 16 residues in the CDR3. Germline trimming cut 0 bases from V and 1 base from J; bases unmatched to any gene: 4. The CDR3 loop is CASSLGALAGTDTQYF. DNA for the CDR3: TGTGCCAGCAGCTTAGGGGCTCTAGCGGGCACAGATACGCAGTATTTT.

This chain connects TRBV6-5 to TRBJ1-6; D is unclear. V was cut by 0 bases and J by 9 bases, with 12 bases left in between. Germline V CDR1 and CDR2: MNHEY, SVGAGI. This CDR3 region has 15 residues. Here the CDR3 reads CASSYSIGGGSPLHF. DNA for the CDR3: TGTGCCAGCAGTTACTCGATAGGTGGCGGTTCACCCCTCCACTTT.

This chain joins TRBV15 and TRBJ2-3; 11 bases map to TRBD2. V shed 5 bases and J 10 bases; nucleotides not matched to a gene: 11. The CDR3 spans 15 residues. In germline, CDR1 is LNHNV, CDR2 YYDKDF (reference sequence). The CDR3 sequence is CATSPASGRTYPQYF. CDR3 in DNA: TGTGCCACCAGCCCGGCTAGCGGGAGGACCTATCCGCAGTATTTT. Using reference TRBV15 and TRBJ2-3 for the parts outside the CDR3, the full variable domain is DAMVIQNPRYQVTQFGKPVTLSCSQTLNHNVMYWYQQKSSQAPKLLFHYYDKDFNNEADTPDNFQSRRPNTSFCFLDIRSPGLGDTAMYLCATSPASGRTYPQYFGPGTRLTVL.

This clone has a single count. The J gene is TRBJ2-7, the V gene TRBV11-2; D may be TRBD2 (5 bases). This CDR3 contains 14 residues. The V and J ends lost 5 bases and 3 bases respectively, with 14 bases between them. From germline, CDR1 is SGHAT and CDR2 FQNNGV. The CDR3 nucleotides are TGTGCCAGCAGCGGAGGTTGGGTCGGCTACGAGCAGTACTTC. It is translated as CASSGGWVGYEQYF.

J is TRBJ2-7 and V is TRBV5-1; D not certain. Trimming pared 0 bases from V and 0 bases from J, leaving 7 bases between. CDR3 length: 14 amino acids. Looked up from germline, CDR1 is SGHRS and CDR2 is YFSETQ. This CDR3 is CASSLEGHSYEQYF. The DNA of the CDR3 is TGCGCCAGCAGCTTGGAAGGGCACTCCTACGAGCAGTACTTC.